The source of this T cell receptor (beta chain) is a study of regulatory T cells in long-lasting Graves disease. This clonotype came up many times. Libraries of TCR beta came from iRepertoire HTBI primers plus Arm-PCR of CDR3 regions. TCRdb redid the calling of the multiplex PCR reads with MiXCR, one entry per CDR3 protein. Of a few hundred thousand distinct CDR3 sequences listed, less than 25% were seen once; the top ten hold about 27%. Germline CDR1 reads SEHNR; CDR2 reads FQNEAQ (reference sequence). V lost 1 base and J 4 bases, leaving 8 bases between the germline ends. The CDR3 is 13 amino acids. Sample time point: persistent/refractory GD, antithyroid drugs over 5 years with positive TRAb. Construction of the TCR library relied on RNA isolated from PBMCs.

The input for sequencing was peripheral blood mononuclear cells (PBMCs), taken when the disease was refractory, from a patient treated with antithyroid drugs. The chain links TRBV7-9 to TRBJ2-7; D is undetermined. The origin of this receptor is a female donor with Graves disease. This CDR3 is CASSLGGVYEQYF. The DNA for the CDR3 is TGTGCCAGCAGCTTAGGAGGAGTGTACGAGCAGTACTTC.